The rows below give T cell receptor beta chains drawn from one sample of a study of regulatory T cells in long-lasting Graves disease. One entry per CDR3 protein results from TCRdb running MiXCR on the multiplex PCR reads. The sample includes about 610,000 distinct CDR3 sequences, approximately 16% of them seen just once. The sample was also linked to a second study, of T cells in Graves' hyperthyroidism and ophthalmopathy.

This material consisted of peripheral blood mononuclear cells (PBMCs), taken at new diagnosis, from a patient treated with antithyroid drugs. The receptors derive from a man aged 18 to 29 with Graves disease. Both conserved end residues are part of each CDR3. The D gene is left open where the match is weak. Not all rows give a size; the values are once, few, many and, for expanded clones, a class.

>TRBV11-2|NA|TRBJ2-1|NA
TGTGCCAGCAGCCCCGGATGGGGGGAGGTTCTCTACAATGAGCAGTTCTTC
CASSPGWGEVLYNEQFF
>TRBV4-1|NA|TRBJ1-5|NA
TGCGCCAGCAGCCAAGTGTTGCAGGGCAATCAGCCCCAGCATTTT
CASSQVLQGNQPQHF
>TRBV6-1|NA|TRBJ2-3|TRBD1
TGTGCCAGCAGAGAGGGACAGGGACGTTATACGCAGTATTTT
CASREGQGRYTQYF
>TRBV3-1|NA|TRBJ1-2|NA
TGTGCCAGCAGCCAAGTCCCCGAAGGCTACACCTTC
CASSQVPEGYTF
>TRBV3-1|many|TRBJ1-5|NA
TGTGCCAGCAGCCAAGGTAGACAGAGCAATCAGCCCCAGCATTTT
CASSQGRQSNQPQHF
>TRBV5-1|NA|TRBJ1-2|TRBD1
TGCGCCAGCAGCTTCCAGGGGGCCGCCGAGGGCTACACCTTC
CASSFQGAAEGYTF
>TRBV6-1|many|TRBJ2-5|TRBD2
TGTGCCACTACCAGCGGGAGTGTAGAGACCCAGTACTTC
CATTSGSVETQYF
>TRBV6-2/TRBV6-3|NA|TRBJ1-5|NA
TGTGCCAGCAGTTCTGGATATCAGCCCCAGCATTTT
CASSSGYQPQHF
>TRBV20-1|few|TRBJ2-2|TRBD1
TGCAGTGCTAGACCGGGACAGTCGAACACCGGGGAGCTGTTTTTT
CSARPGQSNTGELFF
>TRBV27|many|TRBJ1-6|NA
TGTGCCAGCAGGACTGGGGGGTCTAATTTAGATTCACCCCTCCACTTT
CASRTGGSNLDSPLHF
>TRBV27|NA|TRBJ2-5|TRBD2
TGTGCCAGCAGTTTGGGGGCGGGAGGGCCGGGGGAGACCCAGTACTTC
CASSLGAGGPGETQYF
>TRBV20-1|few|TRBJ2-7|NA
TGCAGTGCTAGAGATGCCCTTGGGGGGGGCGGGGCCCCCTACGAGCAGTACTTC
CSARDALGGGGAPYEQYF